Below are 31 T cell receptor beta chains sequenced from a single sample in a study of CD8+ T cells in alopecia areata (dated by TCRdb to 2016 to 2019). The library was produced with the immunoSEQ multiplex PCR assay. For TCR sequencing, RNA was extracted from every sample and reverse transcribed into cDNA to serve as template. In its TCRdb copy, this immuneACCESS table keeps in-frame sequences only and misses some clones. Where compared with another copy, unresolved V genes explain less than half of these, and the others have no known cause. The sample data list 200,000 to 250,000 clones, and 55% to 70% of these were observed just once. The ten biggest clones cover around 4.3% of the sample. This specimen's time point label, interpreted: about 4 weeks on oral tofacitinib. The treatment or condition label, as the study defines it: oral pan-JAK inhibitor, 5-10 mg twice daily. Here the sequenced sample was CD4+ T cells sorted from blood, taken at week 4, from a patient treated with tofacitinib. The origin of the receptors is a human donor with alopecia areata.

As DNA, the CDR3 is TGTGCCAGCCGGGCGGGACTAGCAAGGACCCAGTACTTC. Translation gives CASRAGLARTQYF. This chain uses TRBV13 with TRBJ2-5; 9 bases line up with TRBD2. Trimming took 8 bases from V and 7 from J; bases not matched to a gene: 8. Germline V lookup: CDR1 PRHDT, CDR2 FYEKMQ (reference sequence). The length of the CDR3 is 13 residues.

The rearrangement uses TRBV29-1 and TRBJ1-4; the match to TRBD1 covers 8 bases. This CDR3 is built from 12 residues. Per germline, CDR1 SQVTM and CDR2 ANQGSEA. J lost 8 bases, V lost 6 bases, and 5 bases had no gene match. The CDR3 here is CSVAGQGEKLFF. In nucleotides, the CDR3 is TGCAGCGTCGCAGGACAGGGCGAAAAACTGTTTTTT.

This chain joins TRBV30 and TRBJ1-4; no definite D call. The V gene lost 0 bases and the J gene lost 4 bases, with 9 bases spanning the gap. The CDR3 covers 14 residues. CDR1 and CDR2 from the germline V gene are GTSNPN and SVGIG (reference sequence). The CDR3 sequence is CAWSVTGYNEKLFF. CDR3 coding DNA: TGTGCCTGGAGTGTAACGGGGTATAATGAAAAACTGTTTTTT.

This rearrangement joins TRBV29-1 to TRBJ2-5, with a tentative D call TRBD2 (6 bases). V dropped 4 bases and J dropped 5 bases, with 14 bases sitting between them. The germline V gene has CDR1 SQVTM and CDR2 ANQGSEA. The CDR3 runs 13 residues. The CDR3 nucleotides are TGCAGCGTTGTCGTTTCGGGGAGGGAGACCCAGTACTTC. Translating it yields CSVVVSGRETQYF.

This chain joins TRBV29-1 and TRBJ2-3; 7 bases are a match to TRBD1. The CDR3 covers 14 residues. Trimming cost V 3 bases and J 2 bases; bases outside gene matches: 5. The germline gives CDR1 SQVTM, CDR2 ANQGSEA. CDR3 in DNA: TGCAGCGTTGACCCGACAGGGCTCACAGATACGCAGTATTTT. Its translation is CSVDPTGLTDTQYF.

The chain has TRBV5-4 and TRBJ2-5, with D possibly TRBD2 on 5 matching bases. Germline V gives CDR1 SGHNT, CDR2 YYREEE (reference sequence). V was trimmed by 4 bases and J by 0 bases, leaving 13 bases between them. This CDR3 region has 15 residues. The CDR3, as DNA: TGTGCCAGCAGCCCGACCGGACTTAACCAAGAGACCCAGTACTTC. Amino acid sequence: CASSPTGLNQETQYF.

This clone was detected only once. An end of the junction differs from the germline gene, which may be a read error. The chain couples TRBV20-1 to TRBJ1-1; TRBD1 matches 7 bases. Germline V gene sequence: CDR1 DFQATT, CDR2 SNEGSKA (reference sequence). This CDR3 is 10 amino acids long. Written as DNA, the CDR3 is TGCAGTGCTAGATCGACAGGACAGGCGTTT. As protein: CSARSTGQAF.

This clone was seen more than once but under ten times. The chain joins TRBV4-1 to TRBJ2-5, with 8 bases matching TRBD1. This CDR3 comprises 20 residues. Germline CDR1 reads MGHRA; CDR2 reads YSYEKL. J gave up 5 bases and V 0 bases, and 20 bases lay outside the gene matches. CDR3 coding DNA: TGCGCCAGCAGCCAAGATCTCGCAGGGGGCAACTTAATGGGTCGGGAGACCCAGTACTTC. Protein product: CASSQDLAGGNLMGRETQYF.

The rearrangement links TRBV19 to TRBJ1-6; unclear D gene. The CDR3 has 11 residues. CDR1 and CDR2 (germline): LNHDA, SQIVND (reference sequence). The V end lost 6 bases, the J end lost 12 bases, and 9 bases lay between the germline ends. CDR3 residues: CASRDPGPLHF. The DNA of the CDR3 is TGTGCCAGTAGGGATCCGGGACCCCTCCACTTT.

This clone was seen more than once but under ten times. The V call is TRBV29-1, the J call TRBJ2-2; D is ambiguous. Deletions cut 7 bases from V and 0 bases from J, with 3 bases between. Germline V gene lookup returns CDR1 SQVTM and CDR2 ANQGSEA. The length of the CDR3 is 11 residues. The CDR3 sequence is CSAANTGELFF. CDR3 bases: TGCAGCGCAGCGAACACCGGGGAGCTGTTTTTT.

CDR3 sequence reads: CASSTPQGLGEQYF. DNA of the CDR3: TGTGCCAGCAGTACCCCCCAGGGTTTAGGCGAGCAGTACTTC. V and J are TRBV2 and TRBJ2-7; D is possibly TRBD1 (5 bases). CDR1 and CDR2 (germline): SNHLY, FYNNEI. There are 14 residues in the CDR3. V lost 5 bases and J 6 bases, leaving 17 bases between the germline ends.

This chain connects TRBV4-3 to TRBJ2-1; tentative D call: TRBD2 (6 bases). Germline V gives CDR1 LGHNA, CDR2 YSLEER. V was shortened by 4 bases and J by 5 bases, with 12 bases between the two germline ends. CDR3 length equals 14 residues. The CDR3 DNA follows: TGCGCCAGCAGCCCGGGACTTTGGGACAATGAGCAGTTCTTC. Protein: CASSPGLWDNEQFF.

The chain carries TRBV15 and TRBJ2-5, with D tentatively TRBD1 or TRBD2 (5 bases each). V dropped 7 bases and J dropped 5 bases, with 17 bases sitting between them. The germline V gene has CDR1 LNHNV and CDR2 YYDKDF (reference sequence). CDR3 length equals 14 residues. The CDR3: CATTLSGPRETQYF. The CDR3 bases are TGTGCCACCACCCTCTCGGGGCCTCGGGAGACCCAGTACTTC. The full variable domain, rest sourced from reference TRBV15 and TRBJ2-5, is DAMVIQNPRYQVTQFGKPVTLSCSQTLNHNVMYWYQQKSSQAPKLLFHYYDKDFNNEADTPDNFQSRRPNTSFCFLDIRSPGLGDTAMYLCATTLSGPRETQYFGPGTRLLVL.

The rearrangement links TRBV21-1 to TRBJ2-7; TRBD1 is taken as the D call from the table, unchecked against the DNA. TRBV21-1 is marked as a pseudogene. The CDR3 length is 15 residues. The CDR3, as DNA: TGTGCCAGCAGCAAAGTCCGTTTGGGGGCGGGCGAGCAGTACTTC. Its protein product is CASSKVRLGAGEQYF.

The J gene is TRBJ2-5, the V gene TRBV11-2; possible D gene TRBD2, 5 bases. Germline V CDR1 and CDR2: SGHAT, FQNNGV. Trimming took off 5 bases at V and 2 bases at J, with 21 bases between the two ends. The CDR3 length is 17 residues. CDR3 loop: CASSPNSGGNLQETQYF. CDR3 nucleotide sequence: TGTGCCAGCAGCCCGAATTCAGGAGGTAACCTTCAAGAGACCCAGTACTTC.

This chain joins TRBV28 and TRBJ2-1; 8 nucleotides match TRBD2. The CDR3 spans 15 residues. Per germline, CDR1 MDHEN and CDR2 SYDVKM. V was pared by 3 bases and J by 4 bases, with 5 bases of the junction left unmatched. The CDR3 bases are TGTGCCAGCAGTTTGGGCGGGGGGCAGTACAATGAGCAGTTCTTC. The encoded protein is CASSLGGGQYNEQFF.

The chain has TRBV2 and TRBJ2-3; a possible D gene is TRBD1 (5 bases). This CDR3 spans 14 amino acids. Looked up from germline, CDR1 is SNHLY and CDR2 is FYNNEI. V dropped 8 bases and J dropped 0 bases, with 12 bases sitting between them. The CDR3 coding sequence is TGTGCCAGCCTAGGACATCGGAGCACAGATACGCAGTATTTT. It codes for CASLGHRSTDTQYF.

This sequence joins TRBV5-1 and TRBJ2-2; D unclear. Deletions cut 4 bases from V and 1 base from J, with 11 bases between. Germline CDR1 is SGHRS and CDR2 is YFSETQ. The CDR3 spans 15 residues. The CDR3 loop is CASSPMGGNTGELFF. DNA of the CDR3: TGCGCCAGCAGCCCCATGGGCGGGAACACCGGGGAGCTGTTTTTT.

The chain recombines TRBV23-1 with TRBJ1-5, with TRBD1 matching over 7 bases. TRBV23-1 is given ORF status, its function remaining uncertain. This CDR3 is 20 amino acids long. Trimming removed 8 bases from V and 1 base from J; junction bases left unmatched: 23. The chain's CDR3 is CASFTSLAEGASLSNQPQHF. CDR3 DNA: TGCGCCAGCTTCACCTCCCTTGCGGAGGGGGCCAGTCTGAGCAATCAGCCCCAGCATTTT.

The genes are TRBV6-6 and TRBJ1-2; TRBD1 matches 9 bases. Germline V lookup: CDR1 MNHNY, CDR2 SVGAGI (reference sequence). CDR3 length equals 14 residues. Trimming cost V 6 bases and J 8 bases; bases outside gene matches: 10. The CDR3 loop is CASRSQGAPGGYTF. In nucleotides, the CDR3 is TGTGCCAGCAGATCACAGGGGGCGCCGGGAGGCTACACCTTC.

Only a few counts were recorded for this clone. The chain is built from TRBV7-8 and TRBJ2-5; TRBD2 is a possible D gene (7 bases). Germline values: CDR1 SGHVS, CDR2 FQNEAQ. This CDR3 is 14 amino acids long. V lost 4 bases to trimming and J lost 9 bases, with 18 bases between them. CDR3 residues: CASSSRGAKEAQYF. As DNA, the CDR3 is TGTGCCAGCAGCTCTCGGGGGGCGAAGGAGGCCCAGTACTTC.

The chain has TRBV12-5 and TRBJ2-7; D not resolved. The germline V gene has CDR1 LGHNT and CDR2 FRNRAP. V lost 8 bases and J 0 bases, leaving 11 bases between the germline ends. CDR3 length equals 13 residues. CDR3 sequence: CASRAGPSYEQYF. The CDR3 DNA follows: TGTGCTAGTAGGGCCGGTCCCTCCTACGAGCAGTACTTC.

CDR3 coding DNA: TGTGCCAGCAGCCAAGAGTTGGAGGGGTATACTGAAGCTTTCTTT. The encoded protein is CASSQELEGYTEAFF. The chain links TRBV4-2 to TRBJ1-1, with TRBD1 as a possible D gene (5 bases). The CDR3 is 15 amino acids. Germline-derived CDR1 and CDR2 are LGHNA and YNFKEQ. Deletions cut 0 bases from V and 5 bases from J, with 13 bases between.

The chain combines TRBV6-5 with TRBJ2-3; 11 bases align to TRBD1. Germline CDR1 and CDR2: MNHEY and SVGAGI. This CDR3 comprises 15 residues. With 4 bases clipped from V and 5 bases from J, the junction kept 5 bases outside the gene matches. The CDR3 here is CASSSPGQGVDTQYF. The CDR3 nucleotides read TGTGCCAGCAGTTCCCCGGGACAGGGGGTAGATACGCAGTATTTT.

The chain recombines TRBV7-2 with TRBJ2-5; 8 bases agree with TRBD2. The V and J ends lost 4 bases and 5 bases, in that order; junction bases with no gene match: 9. The CDR3 covers 15 residues. Germline V gene data show CDR1 as SGHTA and CDR2 as FQGNSA. CDR3 protein: CASSSRGANGETQYF. CDR3 nucleotides: TGTGCCAGCAGCTCGCGGGGGGCCAACGGGGAGACCCAGTACTTC.

Only one count was recorded for this clone. The chain carries TRBV27 and TRBJ2-1; D perhaps matches TRBD1 (6 bases). This CDR3 spans 15 amino acids. V was shortened by 6 bases and J by 0 bases, with 12 bases between the two germline ends. Germline-derived CDR1 and CDR2 are MNHEY and SMNVEV (reference sequence). Written as DNA, the CDR3 is TGTGCCAGCAGCCAGGGGTCGAGCTCCTACAATGAGCAGTTCTTC. As protein: CASSQGSSSYNEQFF.

The V call is TRBV5-1, the J call TRBJ2-5; D may be TRBD2 (6 bases). The CDR3 is 15 amino acids. Germline CDR1 and CDR2: SGHRS and YFSETQ. With 6 bases removed from V and 2 bases from J, the gap between germline ends came to 17 bases. In DNA, the CDR3 is TGCGCCAGCAATGGGGCTGGCGGGGCACAAGAGACCCAGTACTTC. Translating it yields CASNGAGGAQETQYF.

This chain connects TRBV2 to TRBJ1-5; 7 nucleotides align to TRBD1. Germline CDR1 and CDR2: SNHLY and FYNNEI. This CDR3 contains 14 residues. The trim removed 6 bases at V and 3 bases at J, leaving 5 bases unmatched. The CDR3 bases are TGTGCCAGCAGCCAGGACAGGAACAATCAGCCCCAGCATTTT. Translating it yields CASSQDRNNQPQHF.

The chain recombines TRBV5-4 with TRBJ2-7, with D perhaps matching TRBD1 (6 bases). Deletions cut 5 bases from V and 4 bases from J, with 13 bases between. The CDR3 totals 13 residues. Looked up from germline, CDR1 is SGHNT and CDR2 is YYREEE (reference sequence). The CDR3 region has the DNA TGTGCCAGCAGTTTACAACAGGGATACGAGCAGTACTTC. As protein: CASSLQQGYEQYF.

The V call is TRBV6-4, the J call TRBJ1-1, with D hard to call. The CDR3 loop spans 13 amino acids. V was pared by 4 bases and J by 0 bases, with 6 bases between. The germline CDR1 and CDR2 sequences are MRHNA and SNTAGT. For the CDR3, the DNA is TGTGCCAGCAGTGTGTCGGTGAACACTGAAGCTTTCTTT. Translating it yields CASSVSVNTEAFF.

This clone was observed once. The chain couples TRBV4-2 to TRBJ1-2; D is uncertain. CDR1 and CDR2 (germline): LGHNA, YNFKEQ. Trimming took 7 bases from V and 4 from J, leaving 19 bases between them. This CDR3 contains 15 residues. The CDR3 loop reads CASTLTDRPGYGYTF. The CDR3 DNA sequence: TGTGCCAGCACCCTAACCGATAGGCCTGGCTATGGCTACACCTTC.